This T cell receptor beta chain was captured by sequencing in a study of memory CD4+ T cells and cytomegalovirus serostatus. Points on this clone: The same CDR3 is also encoded by other DNA sequences in this sample.

Repertoires were generated with immunoSEQ multiplex PCR, while TCRdb's copy carries only in-frame clones and drops some. The sample carries more than 45,000 clones, roughly three quarters recorded once. Single viable CD3+CD4+CD8-CD45RO+ cells were sorted as the memory CD4+ T cells. Germline values: CDR1 LNHDA, CDR2 SQIVND (reference sequence). This CDR3 has 13 amino acids. Trimming removed 3 bases at V and 1 base at J, with 6 bases between. Input material: memory CD4+ T cells from blood. The sequence was collected from an adult in good health and CMV-seronegative. The V and J genes are TRBV19 and TRBJ1-1; D is possibly TRBD1 (5 bases). CDR3: CASSIGQNTEAFF. The CDR3 bases are TGTGCCAGTAGTATTGGACAGAACACTGAAGCTTTCTTT.